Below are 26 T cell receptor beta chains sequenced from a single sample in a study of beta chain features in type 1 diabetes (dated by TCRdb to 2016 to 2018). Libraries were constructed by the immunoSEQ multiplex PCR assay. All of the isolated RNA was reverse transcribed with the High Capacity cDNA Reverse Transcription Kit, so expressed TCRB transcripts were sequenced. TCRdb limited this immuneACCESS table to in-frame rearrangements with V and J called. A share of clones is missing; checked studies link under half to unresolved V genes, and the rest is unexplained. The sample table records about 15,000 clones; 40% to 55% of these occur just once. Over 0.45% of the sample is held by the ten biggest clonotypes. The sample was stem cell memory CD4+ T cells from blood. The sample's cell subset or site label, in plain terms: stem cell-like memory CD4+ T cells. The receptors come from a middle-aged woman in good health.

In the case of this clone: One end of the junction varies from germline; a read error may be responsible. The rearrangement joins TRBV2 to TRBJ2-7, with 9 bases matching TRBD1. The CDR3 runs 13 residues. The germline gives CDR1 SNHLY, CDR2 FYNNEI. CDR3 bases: TGTGCCAGCACATTTGACAGGGGGGCAGCGAGGCACTTC. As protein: CASTFDRGAARHF.

CDR3 DNA sequence: TGCAGCGCCCGACAGGTCCTTAACTATGGCTACACCTTC. Amino acids: CSARQVLNYGYTF. This sequence joins TRBV29-1 and TRBJ1-2; TRBD1 might be the D (6 bases). Trimming left V 7 bases short and J 1 base short, with 13 bases between. The CDR3 extends over 13 amino acids. Germline V gene lookup returns CDR1 SQVTM and CDR2 ANQGSEA.

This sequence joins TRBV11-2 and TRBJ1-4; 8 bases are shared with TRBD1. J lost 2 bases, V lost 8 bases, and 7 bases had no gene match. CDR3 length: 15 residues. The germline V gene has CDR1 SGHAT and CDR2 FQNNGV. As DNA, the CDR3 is TGTGCCAGCCGTCCAGGACAGGGTACTAATGAAAAACTGTTTTTT. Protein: CASRPGQGTNEKLFF.

The chain's CDR3 is CASSYGQLQETQYF. CDR3 nucleotides: TGTGCCAGCAGTTACGGGCAGCTCCAAGAGACCCAGTACTTC. The chain employs TRBV6-6 and TRBJ2-5, with D uncertain. The V and J ends lost 2 bases and 1 base respectively, with 8 bases between them. CDR1 and CDR2 (germline): MNHNY, SVGAGI (reference sequence). The length of the CDR3 is 14 residues.

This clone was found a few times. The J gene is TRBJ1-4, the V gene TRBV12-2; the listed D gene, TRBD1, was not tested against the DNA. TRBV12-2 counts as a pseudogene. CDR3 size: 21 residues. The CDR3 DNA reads TGTGCAAGTCGCCCAATCCTGCGCGGGACAGGGGTATACCCAACTAATGAAAAACTGTTTTTT. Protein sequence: CASRPILRGTGVYPTNEKLFF.

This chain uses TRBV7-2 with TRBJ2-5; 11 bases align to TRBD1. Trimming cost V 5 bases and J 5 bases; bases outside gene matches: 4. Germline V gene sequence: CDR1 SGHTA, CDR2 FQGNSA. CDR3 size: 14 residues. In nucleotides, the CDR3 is TGTGCCAGCAGCACCGGGACAGGGGGGGAGACCCAGTACTTC. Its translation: CASSTGTGGETQYF.

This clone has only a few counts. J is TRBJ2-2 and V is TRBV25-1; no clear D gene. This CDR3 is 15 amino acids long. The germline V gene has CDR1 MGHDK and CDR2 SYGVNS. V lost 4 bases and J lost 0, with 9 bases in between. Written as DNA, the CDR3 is TGTGCCAGCAGTGGACACCCCCCGAACACCGGGGAGCTGTTTTTT. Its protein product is CASSGHPPNTGELFF. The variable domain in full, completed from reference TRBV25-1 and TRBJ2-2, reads EADIYQTPRYLVIGTGKKITLECSQTMGHDKMYWYQQDPGMELHLIHYSYGVNSTEKGDLSSESTVSRIRTEHFPLTLESARPSHTSQYLCASSGHPPNTGELFFGEGSRLTVL.

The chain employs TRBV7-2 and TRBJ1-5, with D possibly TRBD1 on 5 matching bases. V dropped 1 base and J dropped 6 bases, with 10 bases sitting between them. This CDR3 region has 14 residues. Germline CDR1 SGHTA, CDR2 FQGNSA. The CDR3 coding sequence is TGTGCCAGCAGCTTAGGGGGCGGCGGTCAGCCCCAGCATTTT. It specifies CASSLGGGGQPQHF.

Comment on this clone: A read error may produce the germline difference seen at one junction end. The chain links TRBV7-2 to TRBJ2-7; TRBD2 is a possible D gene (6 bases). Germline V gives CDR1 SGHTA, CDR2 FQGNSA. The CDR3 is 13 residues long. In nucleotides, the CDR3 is TGCGCCAGCAGCTTTGCGGGGACCTACGAGCAGTACTTC. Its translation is CASSFAGTYEQYF.

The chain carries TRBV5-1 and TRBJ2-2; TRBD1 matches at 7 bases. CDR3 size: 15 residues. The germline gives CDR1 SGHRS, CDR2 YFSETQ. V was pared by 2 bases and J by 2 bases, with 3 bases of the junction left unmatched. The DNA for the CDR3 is TGCGCCAGCAGCTTACAGGGGCCCAACACCGGGGAGCTGTTTTTT. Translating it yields CASSLQGPNTGELFF.

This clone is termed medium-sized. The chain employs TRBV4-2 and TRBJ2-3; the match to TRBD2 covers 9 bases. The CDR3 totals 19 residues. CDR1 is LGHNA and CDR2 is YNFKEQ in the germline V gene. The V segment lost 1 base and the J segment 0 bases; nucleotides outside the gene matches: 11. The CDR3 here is CASSQGQRGVHVSTDTQYF. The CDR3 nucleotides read TGTGCCAGCAGCCAAGGTCAGCGGGGGGTCCACGTTAGCACAGATACGCAGTATTTT.

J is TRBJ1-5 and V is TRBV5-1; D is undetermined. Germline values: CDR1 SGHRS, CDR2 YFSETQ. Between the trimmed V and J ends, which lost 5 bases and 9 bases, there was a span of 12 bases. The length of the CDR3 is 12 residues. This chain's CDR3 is CASRDGGGPQHF. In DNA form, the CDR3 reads TGCGCCAGCAGGGACGGAGGAGGGCCCCAGCATTTT. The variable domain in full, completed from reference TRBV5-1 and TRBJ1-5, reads KAGVTQTPRYLIKTRGQQVTLSCSPISGHRSVSWYQQTPGQGLQFLFEYFSETQRNKGNFPGRFSGRQFSNSRSEMNVSTLELGDSALYLCASRDGGGPQHFGDGTRLSIL.

Here the CDR3 reads CASRLGRTGGWGSNQPQHF. DNA for the CDR3: TGTGCAAGTCGCTTAGGACGGACAGGGGGTTGGGGTAGCAATCAGCCCCAGCATTTT. The J gene is TRBJ1-5, the V gene TRBV12-2; the D segment call TRBD1 is taken from the table without a DNA check. TRBV12-2 represents a pseudogene. This CDR3 contains 19 residues.

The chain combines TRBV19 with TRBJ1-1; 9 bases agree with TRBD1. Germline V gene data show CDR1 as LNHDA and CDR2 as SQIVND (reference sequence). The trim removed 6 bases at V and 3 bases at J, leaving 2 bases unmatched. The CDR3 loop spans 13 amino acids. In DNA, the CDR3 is TGTGCCAGTAGGGACAGGGGAGACACTGAAGCTTTCTTT. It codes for CASRDRGDTEAFF.

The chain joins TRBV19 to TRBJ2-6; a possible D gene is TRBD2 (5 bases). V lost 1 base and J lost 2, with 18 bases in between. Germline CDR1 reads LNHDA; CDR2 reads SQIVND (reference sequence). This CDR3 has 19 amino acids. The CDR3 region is CASSIGPRGDRAGANVLTF. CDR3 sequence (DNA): TGTGCCAGTAGTATAGGGCCCCGGGGTGACCGGGCTGGGGCCAACGTCCTGACTTTC.

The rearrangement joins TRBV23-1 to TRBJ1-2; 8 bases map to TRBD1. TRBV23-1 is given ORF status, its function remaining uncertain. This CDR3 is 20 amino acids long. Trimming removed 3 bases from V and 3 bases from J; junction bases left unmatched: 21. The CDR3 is CASSQVPPDRGGRGYYGYTF. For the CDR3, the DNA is TGCGCCAGCAGTCAGGTACCGCCTGACAGGGGCGGGCGGGGTTACTATGGCTACACCTTC.

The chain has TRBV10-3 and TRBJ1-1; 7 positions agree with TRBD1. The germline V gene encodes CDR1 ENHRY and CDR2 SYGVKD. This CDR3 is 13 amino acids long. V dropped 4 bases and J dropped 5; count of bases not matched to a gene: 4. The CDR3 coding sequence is TGTGCCATCAGTGTACAGGGGTCAACTGAAGCTTTCTTT. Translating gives CAISVQGSTEAFF.

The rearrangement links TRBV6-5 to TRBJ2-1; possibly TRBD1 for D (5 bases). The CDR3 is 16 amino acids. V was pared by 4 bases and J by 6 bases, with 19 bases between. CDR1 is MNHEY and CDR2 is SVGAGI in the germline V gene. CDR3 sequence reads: CASSSFKGAGPNEQFF. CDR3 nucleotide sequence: TGTGCCAGCAGTTCCTTTAAGGGCGCAGGGCCCAATGAGCAGTTCTTC.

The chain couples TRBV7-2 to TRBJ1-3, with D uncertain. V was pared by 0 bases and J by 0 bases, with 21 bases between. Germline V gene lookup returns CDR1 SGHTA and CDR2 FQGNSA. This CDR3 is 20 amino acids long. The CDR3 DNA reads TGTGCCAGCAGCTTAGCATTAGCGCCCCCGGGTTCCAGCTCTGGAAACACCATATATTTT. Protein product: CASSLALAPPGSSSGNTIYF.

CDR3 region: CASSYGQGGYEQYF. The CDR3 coding sequence is TGTGCCAGCAGTTATGGACAGGGTGGCTACGAGCAGTACTTC. The J gene is TRBJ2-7, the V gene TRBV6-6, with 8 bases lining up with TRBD1. J gave up 3 bases and V 3 bases, and 4 bases lay outside the gene matches. Germline lookup yields CDR1 MNHNY and CDR2 SVGAGI (reference sequence). The CDR3 contains 14 residues.

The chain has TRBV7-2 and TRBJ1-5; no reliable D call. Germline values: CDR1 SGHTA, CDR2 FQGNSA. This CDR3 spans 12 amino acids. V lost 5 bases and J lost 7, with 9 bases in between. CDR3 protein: CASSHPGQPQHF. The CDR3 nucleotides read TGTGCCAGCAGCCATCCGGGGCAGCCCCAGCATTTT. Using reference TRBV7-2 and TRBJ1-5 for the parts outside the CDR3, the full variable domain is GAGVSQSPSNKVTEKGKDVELRCDPISGHTALYWYRQSLGQGLEFLIYFQGNSAPDKSGLPSDRFSAERTGGSVSTLTIQRTQQEDSAVYLCASSHPGQPQHFGDGTRLSIL.

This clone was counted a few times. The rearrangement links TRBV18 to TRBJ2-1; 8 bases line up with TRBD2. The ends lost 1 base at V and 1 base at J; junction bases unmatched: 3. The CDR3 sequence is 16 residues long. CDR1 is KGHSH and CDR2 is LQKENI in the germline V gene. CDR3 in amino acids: CASSPLAGRSYNEQFF. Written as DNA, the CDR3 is TGTGCCAGCTCACCACTAGCGGGGAGGTCCTACAATGAGCAGTTCTTC. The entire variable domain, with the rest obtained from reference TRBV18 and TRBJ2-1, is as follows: NAGVMQNPRHLVRRRGQEARLRCSPMKGHSHVYWYRQLPEEGLKFMVYLQKENIIDESGMPKERFSAEFPKEGPSILRIQQVVRGDSAAYFCASSPLAGRSYNEQFFGPGTRLTVL.

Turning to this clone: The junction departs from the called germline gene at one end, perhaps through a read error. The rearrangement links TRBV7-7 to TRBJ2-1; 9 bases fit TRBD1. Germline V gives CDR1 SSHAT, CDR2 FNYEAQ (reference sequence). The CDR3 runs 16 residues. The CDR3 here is CASSLSWGQGYNEQFF. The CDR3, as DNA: TGTGCTAGCAGCTTGTCTTGGGGACAGGGTTACAATGAGCAGTTCTTC.

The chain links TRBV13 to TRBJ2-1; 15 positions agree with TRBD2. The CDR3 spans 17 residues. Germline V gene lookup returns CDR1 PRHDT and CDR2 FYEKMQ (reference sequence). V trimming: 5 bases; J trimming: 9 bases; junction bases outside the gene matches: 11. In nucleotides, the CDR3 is TGTGCCAGCAGCCTATGGACTAGCGGGGGGGCAGGTCTTGAGCAGTTCTTC. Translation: CASSLWTSGGAGLEQFF.

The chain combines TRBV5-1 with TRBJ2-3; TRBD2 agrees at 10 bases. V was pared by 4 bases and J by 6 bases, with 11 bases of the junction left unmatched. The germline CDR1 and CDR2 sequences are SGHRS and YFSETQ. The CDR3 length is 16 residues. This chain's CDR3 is CASSHTSGDPRDTQYF. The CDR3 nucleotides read TGCGCCAGCAGCCATACTAGCGGGGACCCACGGGATACGCAGTATTTT.

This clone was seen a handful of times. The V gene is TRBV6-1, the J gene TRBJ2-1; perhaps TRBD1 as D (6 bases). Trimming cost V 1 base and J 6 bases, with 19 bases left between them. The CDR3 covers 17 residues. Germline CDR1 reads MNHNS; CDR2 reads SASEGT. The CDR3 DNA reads TGTGCCAGCAGTGAAGTTTGGGCTCTAATAGGGGGCAATGAGCAGTTCTTC. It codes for CASSEVWALIGGNEQFF.